This T cell receptor (beta chain) was recorded in a study of a mutant IDH1 vaccine in newly diagnosed glioma. Repertoires were generated with immunoSEQ multiplex PCR, while TCRdb's copy carries only in-frame clones and drops some. The sample yields approximately 61,000 clones, around 80% seen once. Study-wide findings and caveats: Seemingly, top peripheral T cell clonotype changes bore no relation to pseudoprogression.

This clone was seen only a few times. Its target is unknown. Time point noted: week 5, during vaccination. Each dose of the vaccine consisted of 300 ug of mutant IDH1 20-mer peptide, with topical imiquimod. There are 14 residues in the CDR3. The J segment lost 2 bases and the V segment lost 4 bases, leaving 3 bases of the junction unmatched. Germline V gene sequence: CDR1 SGHKS, CDR2 YYEKEE (reference sequence). The chain is built from TRBV5-5 and TRBJ1-5; 7 bases are shared with TRBD1. Specimen: PBMCs, collected from a glioma patient whose treatment included an IDH1 peptide vaccine. The receptor was derived from a woman in her forties or fifties with glioma. The CDR3 spells CASSHTGGNQPQHF. The CDR3, as DNA: TGTGCCAGCAGCCATACAGGGGGCAATCAGCCCCAGCATTTT.